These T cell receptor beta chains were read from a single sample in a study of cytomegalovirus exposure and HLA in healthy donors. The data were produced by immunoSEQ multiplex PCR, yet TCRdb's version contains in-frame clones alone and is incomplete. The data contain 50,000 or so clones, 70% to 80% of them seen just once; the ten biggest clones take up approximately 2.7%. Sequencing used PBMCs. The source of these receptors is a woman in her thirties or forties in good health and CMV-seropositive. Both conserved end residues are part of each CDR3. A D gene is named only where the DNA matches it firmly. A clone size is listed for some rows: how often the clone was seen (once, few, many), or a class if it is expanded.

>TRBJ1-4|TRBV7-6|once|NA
CASSLSPQPNEKLFF
TGTGCCAGCAGCTTATCTCCACAGCCTAATGAAAAACTGTTTTTT
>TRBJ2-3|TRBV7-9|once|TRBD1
CASSLQGAGDTQYF
TGTGCCAGCAGCCTACAGGGGGCGGGAGATACGCAGTATTTT
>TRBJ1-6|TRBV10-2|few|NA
CASSESGTLNSPLHF
TGCGCCAGCAGTGAGTCCGGGACATTGAATTCACCCCTCCACTTT
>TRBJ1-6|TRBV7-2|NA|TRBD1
CASSSPPGTGRSPLHF
TGTGCCAGCAGCTCCCCCCCCGGGACAGGGCGTTCACCCCTCCACTTT
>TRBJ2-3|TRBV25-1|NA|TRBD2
CASSESGGVGQYF
TGTGCCAGCAGTGAGTCGGGGGGGGTTGGGCAGTATTTT
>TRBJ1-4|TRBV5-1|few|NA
CASSLDIGQTEKLFF
TGCGCCAGCAGCTTGGACATCGGACAGACCGAAAAACTGTTTTTT
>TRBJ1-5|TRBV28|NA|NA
CASSSGYASQPQHF
TGTGCCAGCAGCTCAGGGTATGCGAGTCAGCCCCAGCATTTT
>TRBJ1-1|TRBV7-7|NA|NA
CAGSKGQNTEAFF
TGTGCCGGCAGTAAAGGACAGAACACTGAAGCTTTCTTT
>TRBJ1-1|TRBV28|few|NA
CASSPYLNTEAFF
TGTGCCAGCAGCCCCTACCTAAACACTGAAGCTTTCTTT
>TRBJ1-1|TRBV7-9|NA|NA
CASSRPQGQGTEAFF
TGTGCCAGCAGCCGACCACAGGGCCAGGGGACTGAAGCTTTCTTT
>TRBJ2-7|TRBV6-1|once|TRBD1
CASSEGQGAWEQYF
TGTGCCAGCAGTGAAGGACAGGGGGCGTGGGAGCAGTACTTC
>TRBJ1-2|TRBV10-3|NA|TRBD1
CAISGKPDDRGREFSYGYTF
TGTGCCATCAGCGGGAAGCCCGACGACAGGGGGCGCGAGTTCAGCTATGGCTACACCTTC
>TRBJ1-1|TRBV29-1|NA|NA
CSARFPGTEAFF
TGCAGCGCCCGGTTCCCGGGGACTGAAGCTTTCTTT
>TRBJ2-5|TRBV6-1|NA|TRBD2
CASSEEGGFGFSGGSQETQYF
TGTGCCAGCAGTGAAGAGGGGGGGTTCGGGTTTAGCGGGGGATCCCAAGAGACCCAGTACTTC
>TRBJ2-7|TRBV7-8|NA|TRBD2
CASSLSGGNEQYF
TGTGCCAGCAGCCTTAGCGGGGGAAACGAGCAGTACTTC
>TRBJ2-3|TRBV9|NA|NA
CASSVDPSPDTQYF
TGTGCCAGCAGCGTAGATCCATCCCCAGATACGCAGTATTTT
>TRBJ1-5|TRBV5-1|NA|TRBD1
CASSLGTGGNQPQHF
TGCGCCAGCAGCTTGGGGACAGGGGGCAATCAGCCCCAGCATTTT
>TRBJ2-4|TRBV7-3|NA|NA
CASSQTGGNIQYF
TGTGCCAGCAGCCAAACCGGGGGAAACATTCAGTACTTC
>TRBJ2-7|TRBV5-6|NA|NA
CASSLSGVKRDEQYF
TGTGCCAGCAGCTTATCAGGGGTAAAGAGGGACGAGCAGTACTTC
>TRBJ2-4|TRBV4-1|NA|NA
CASSQAPTQGSIQYF
TGCGCCAGCAGCCAAGCCCCAACTCAGGGGAGCATTCAGTACTTC
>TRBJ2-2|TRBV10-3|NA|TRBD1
CAISLTGGATGELFF
TGTGCCATCAGTTTAACAGGGGGCGCCACCGGGGAGCTGTTTTTT
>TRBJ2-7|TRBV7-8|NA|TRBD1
CASSFQTGKSHEQYF
TGTGCCAGCAGCTTCCAGACAGGGAAAAGCCACGAGCAGTACTTC
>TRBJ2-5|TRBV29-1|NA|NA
CSALQSLGTQYF
TGCAGCGCCTTACAGAGCCTGGGGACCCAGTACTTC
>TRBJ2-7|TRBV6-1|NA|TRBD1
CASSDAQGWVYEQYF
TGTGCCAGCAGTGATGCACAGGGGTGGGTCTACGAGCAGTACTTC
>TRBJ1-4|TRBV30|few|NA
CAWRSLTVVRVSEKLFF
TGTGCCTGGAGATCTCTGACAGTAGTAAGGGTAAGCGAAAAACTGTTTTTT
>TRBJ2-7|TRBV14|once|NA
CASSSRSYEQYF
TGTGCCAGCAGCTCCAGATCATACGAGCAGTACTTC
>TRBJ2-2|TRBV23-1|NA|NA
CASSQEDGELFF
TGCGCCAGCAGTCAAGAGGACGGGGAGCTGTTTTTT
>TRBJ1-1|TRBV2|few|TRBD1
CASSEEGALEAFF
TGTGCCAGCAGTGAGGAGGGGGCGTTGGAAGCTTTCTTT
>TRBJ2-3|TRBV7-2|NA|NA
CASSLSSFPTDTQYF
TGTGCCAGCAGCTTATCGTCCTTCCCCACAGATACGCAGTATTTT
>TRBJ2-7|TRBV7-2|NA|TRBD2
CASSLGSGGLYEQYF
TGTGCCAGCAGCTTAGGTAGCGGGGGCCTCTACGAGCAGTACTTC
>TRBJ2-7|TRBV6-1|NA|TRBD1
CASSFSGTGSYEQYF
TGTGCCAGCAGTTTTTCCGGGACAGGGAGCTACGAGCAGTACTTC